These 28 T cell receptor beta chains were sequenced from one sample in a study of blood T cell repertoires in COVID-19. Using immunoSEQ multiplex PCR, the repertoire was profiled, and TCRdb retains in-frame clones only, with some absent. The sample has 250,000 to 300,000 clones, approximately 80% seen once. The sample comprised PBMCs or T cells enriched from blood (not recorded which). These receptors were collected from a middle-aged man who had been exposed to COVID-19.

The chain is built from TRBV6-1 and TRBJ2-7; no reliable D call. This CDR3 has 12 residues. The germline V gene encodes CDR1 MNHNS and CDR2 SASEGT. The V gene lost 4 bases and the J gene lost 2 bases, with 6 bases spanning the gap. CDR3 sequence: CASSAVAYEQYF. In DNA, the CDR3 is TGTGCCAGCAGTGCCGTTGCCTACGAGCAGTACTTC.

V is TRBV5-1 and J is TRBJ1-3, with TRBD1 matching over 8 bases. In germline, CDR1 is SGHRS, CDR2 YFSETQ. Trimming took 2 bases from V and 4 from J; bases not matched to a gene: 8. CDR3 length: 16 residues. The CDR3 DNA reads as TGCGCCAGCAGCTTAGGACAGGGACTCCCGGGAAACACCATATATTTT. Protein: CASSLGQGLPGNTIYF. Variable domain in full (rest from reference TRBV5-1 and TRBJ1-3): KAGVTQTPRYLIKTRGQQVTLSCSPISGHRSVSWYQQTPGQGLQFLFEYFSETQRNKGNFPGRFSGRQFSNSRSEMNVSTLELGDSALYLCASSLGQGLPGNTIYFGEGSWLTVV.

The CDR3, as DNA: TGTGCCAGCAGCAAAGGGATGGGGGGTCGGGACTATGGCTACACCTTC. Its translation is CASSKGMGGRDYGYTF. This chain connects TRBV21-1 to TRBJ1-2. TRBV21-1 is a listed pseudogene. This CDR3 is 16 amino acids long.

The rearrangement links TRBV2 to TRBJ2-7; TRBD1 is a possible D gene (6 bases). Trimming took 9 bases from V and 6 from J, leaving 9 bases between them. This CDR3 is 10 amino acids long. Per the germline V gene, CDR1 is SNHLY and CDR2 is FYNNEI. The CDR3 DNA reads TGTGCCAGTAACAGGGTCGAGCAGTACTTC. Translating gives CASNRVEQYF.

The chain couples TRBV9 to TRBJ2-5, with 8 bases lining up with TRBD1. The CDR3 is 16 residues long. The ends lost 5 bases at V and 9 bases at J; junction bases unmatched: 18. CDR1 and CDR2 from the germline V gene are SGDLS and YYNGEE. For the CDR3, the DNA is TGTGCCAGCAGTCAGTATCAGGGGGCATCATTGACGGCCCAGTACTTC. Protein product: CASSQYQGASLTAQYF.

This clone came up once. The chain uses TRBV5-6 and TRBJ2-7; 8 bases are a match to TRBD1. The CDR3 runs 13 residues. Unmatched junction bases numbered 7, after V lost 4 bases and J lost 7 bases. Germline-derived CDR1 and CDR2 are SGHDT and YYEEEE. CDR3 sequence (DNA): TGTGCCAGCAGCCTGACAGGGGTGAGGGAGCAGTACTTC. It codes for CASSLTGVREQYF.

The chain uses TRBV5-1 and TRBJ2-2; tentatively, D is TRBD2 (5 bases). CDR3 length: 14 residues. Germline CDR1 SGHRS, CDR2 YFSETQ. Trimming shortened V by 7 bases and J by 6 bases, and 16 bases separated the two germline ends. The CDR3 DNA follows: TGCGCCAGCGTCGACTATGTCGACTCCGGGGAGCTGTTTTTT. It is translated as CASVDYVDSGELFF.

The V call is TRBV7-2, the J call TRBJ2-7, with D unresolved. Trimming left V 0 bases short and J 1 base short, with 10 bases between. CDR1 SGHTA and CDR2 FQGNSA come from the germline V gene. This CDR3 has 15 residues. The CDR3 reads CASSLARISSYEQYF. The CDR3 DNA is TGTGCCAGCAGCTTAGCGCGTATTAGTTCCTACGAGCAGTACTTC.

CDR3: CASSPRDRRATDTQYF. The CDR3 DNA follows: TGTGCCAGCAGCCCTAGGGACAGGAGGGCGACGGATACGCAGTATTTT. The chain is built from TRBV5-6 and TRBJ2-3, with 8 bases matching TRBD1. CDR1 is SGHDT, CDR2 YYEEEE, per germline. This CDR3 has 16 amino acids. V gave up 4 bases and J gave up 6 bases; unmatched junction bases: 13.

This sequence joins TRBV7-3 and TRBJ2-1; 8 bases map to TRBD2. Per the germline V gene, CDR1 is SGHTA and CDR2 is FQGTGA. Trimming cost V 5 bases and J 4 bases; bases outside gene matches: 7. The CDR3 contains 15 residues. The CDR3, as DNA: TGTGCCAGCAGCCCAACTAGCGGAGCGTACAATGAGCAGTTCTTC. Its protein product is CASSPTSGAYNEQFF.

V is TRBV25-1 and J is TRBJ1-1, with 11 positions matching TRBD1. V lost 8 bases, J lost 1 base, and 9 bases stayed unmatched. CDR3 length equals 16 residues. Per the germline V gene, CDR1 is MGHDK and CDR2 is SYGVNS. CDR3 region: CASRQTGTGGNTEAFF. The DNA of the CDR3 is TGTGCCAGCCGTCAAACCGGGACAGGGGGGAACACTGAAGCTTTCTTT.

This chain links TRBV5-4 with TRBJ2-4; D is unresolved. The CDR3 spans 15 residues. V was cut by 4 bases and J by 0 bases, with 11 bases left in between. Germline CDR1 is SGHNT and CDR2 is YYREEE (reference sequence). The CDR3 region is CASSHRSLAKNIQYF. In DNA form, the CDR3 reads TGTGCCAGCAGCCACCGAAGCTTAGCCAAAAACATTCAGTACTTC.

The genes are TRBV7-3 and TRBJ2-1; 11 bases agree with TRBD2. The V gene's germline CDR1 is SGHTA and CDR2 FQGTGA. The CDR3 extends over 16 amino acids. V lost 2 bases, J lost 8 bases, and 8 bases stayed unmatched. CDR3 nucleotides: TGTGCCAGCAGCTTACTAGCGGGGGGAAGATCGGATGAGCAGTTCTTC. Amino acids: CASSLLAGGRSDEQFF.

This clone was recorded only once. The chain uses TRBV11-2 and TRBJ1-2, with TRBD1 as a possible D gene (5 bases). CDR3 length equals 16 residues. From germline, CDR1 is SGHAT and CDR2 FQNNGV. Trimming took off 3 bases at V and 0 bases at J, with 14 bases between the two ends. As DNA, the CDR3 is TGTGCCAGCAGCTTCTCCCGTGGGGGGGCTAACTATGGCTACACCTTC. This encodes CASSFSRGGANYGYTF. The entire variable domain, with the rest obtained from reference TRBV11-2 and TRBJ1-2, is as follows: EAGVAQSPRYKIIEKRQSVAFWCNPISGHATLYWYQQILGQGPKLLIQFQNNGVVDDSQLPKDRFSAERLKGVDSTLKIQPAKLEDSAVYLCASSFSRGGANYGYTFGSGTRLTVV.

The V gene is TRBV9, the J gene TRBJ2-1, with TRBD2 matching over 7 bases. This CDR3 has 14 residues. V shed 7 bases and J 5 bases; nucleotides not matched to a gene: 9. Per the germline V gene, CDR1 is SGDLS and CDR2 is YYNGEE. CDR3 sequence reads: CASQGSGGNNEQFF. The CDR3 DNA reads TGTGCCAGCCAGGGATCGGGAGGTAACAATGAGCAGTTCTTC.

The V and J genes are TRBV4-1 and TRBJ1-2, with 11 bases lining up with TRBD1. Trimming cost V 0 bases and J 7 bases; bases outside gene matches: 13. Germline V gene data show CDR1 as MGHRA and CDR2 as YSYEKL. The CDR3 sequence is 18 residues long. The CDR3 sequence: CASSQDIGTGGRVGGYTF. The CDR3 region has the DNA TGCGCCAGCAGCCAAGACATCGGGACAGGGGGTCGAGTAGGTGGCTACACCTTC.

This clone was seen more than once but under ten times. The V gene is TRBV27, the J gene TRBJ2-3; tentatively, D is TRBD2 (6 bases). Germline CDR1 is MNHEY and CDR2 is SMNVEV (reference sequence). V lost 7 bases and J lost 6, with 20 bases in between. There are 15 residues in the CDR3. Written as DNA, the CDR3 is TGTGCCAGCACCCGCCTAAGAGGGGCGGGGGATACGCAGTATTTT. Translating gives CASTRLRGAGDTQYF.

The chain couples TRBV7-3 to TRBJ2-1; 13 nucleotides agree with TRBD2. The CDR3 totals 16 residues. The germline V gene encodes CDR1 SGHTA and CDR2 FQGTGA. After removal of 2 bases from V and 3 bases from J, the junction contained 1 base not matched to a gene. DNA of the CDR3: TGTGCCAGCAGCTTAGGGACTAGCGGGATCTACAATGAGCAGTTCTTC. Protein: CASSLGTSGIYNEQFF.

The chain employs TRBV7-3 and TRBJ1-6; 7 nucleotides match TRBD1. From germline, CDR1 is SGHTA and CDR2 FQGTGA. V was pared by 5 bases and J by 7 bases, with 5 bases of the junction left unmatched. This CDR3 has 14 residues. DNA for the CDR3: TGTGCCAGCAGCCGAGGGACAGACAATTCACCCCTCCACTTT. This codes for CASSRGTDNSPLHF. Full variable domain (remainder filled in from reference TRBV7-3 and TRBJ1-6): GAGVSQTPSNKVTEKGKYVELRCDPISGHTALYWYRQSLGQGPEFLIYFQGTGAADDSGLPNDRFFAVRPEGSVSTLKIQRTERGDSAVYLCASSRGTDNSPLHFGNGTRLTVT.

The chain couples TRBV5-1 to TRBJ2-3; possible D gene TRBD2, 5 bases. The CDR3 loop spans 15 amino acids. V gave up 4 bases and J gave up 8 bases, with 20 bases separating them. The germline V gene has CDR1 SGHRS and CDR2 YFSETQ. CDR3 sequence: CASSPTTTPGSTQYF. The CDR3 bases are TGCGCCAGCAGCCCCACCACCACCCCGGGGAGTACGCAGTATTTT.

This chain links TRBV7-9 with TRBJ2-1; TRBD2 matches 13 bases. The germline CDR1 and CDR2 sequences are SEHNR and FQNEAQ (reference sequence). The CDR3 spans 16 residues. V gave up 3 bases and J gave up 9 bases; unmatched junction bases: 8. The CDR3 DNA is TGTGCCAGCAGCTTCGTACTAGCGGGAGGGCCGGGTGAGCAGTTCTTC. This codes for CASSFVLAGGPGEQFF.

The chain combines TRBV7-3 with TRBJ1-1; a possible D gene is TRBD1 (6 bases). Trimming shortened V by 5 bases and J by 7 bases, and 14 bases separated the two germline ends. The CDR3 sequence is 13 residues long. Germline V gives CDR1 SGHTA, CDR2 FQGTGA. In nucleotides, the CDR3 is TGTGCCAGCAGCCTACAGGGTTTTGGTGAAGCTTTCTTT. As protein: CASSLQGFGEAFF.

The rearrangement joins TRBV10-3 to TRBJ2-5; 12 nucleotides align to TRBD2. V shed 4 bases and J 7 bases; nucleotides not matched to a gene: 7. CDR1 and CDR2 from the germline V gene are ENHRY and SYGVKD. There are 15 residues in the CDR3. The CDR3 bases are TGTGCCATCAGTGGAGAACTAGCGGGAGGATGGACCCAGTACTTC. This gives the protein CAISGELAGGWTQYF.

The rearrangement uses TRBV15 and TRBJ2-4, with 9 bases matching TRBD1. This CDR3 contains 15 residues. V was clipped by 5 bases and J by 7 bases; unmatched bases: 9. Germline CDR1 reads LNHNV; CDR2 reads YYDKDF (reference sequence). In nucleotides, the CDR3 is TGTGCCACCAGCTCAAGGACAGGGGCGAGGAACATTCAGTACTTC. Translating it yields CATSSRTGARNIQYF.

The rearrangement uses TRBV5-4 and TRBJ2-5; 11 bases match TRBD1. Germline CDR1 reads SGHNT; CDR2 reads YYREEE (reference sequence). The junction had 13 bases not matched to a gene; V was cut back by 9 bases and J by 3 bases. This CDR3 region has 16 residues. Here the CDR3 reads CANSNYGTGGEETQYF. CDR3 sequence (DNA): TGTGCCAACTCCAATTACGGGACAGGGGGGGAAGAGACCCAGTACTTC.

The chain carries TRBV5-6 and TRBJ1-1; D might be TRBD1 (5 bases). V was cut by 2 bases and J by 5 bases, with 13 bases left in between. The length of the CDR3 is 14 residues. Germline assignment: CDR1 SGHDT and CDR2 YYEEEE. DNA for the CDR3: TGTGCCAGCAGCTTCGGCAGGGTCGGGACTGAAGCTTTCTTT. Residues: CASSFGRVGTEAFF.

The chain couples TRBV2 to TRBJ1-1; TRBD1 might be the D (6 bases). Germline loops: CDR1 SNHLY, CDR2 FYNNEI. The V end lost 6 bases, the J end lost 1 base, and 12 bases lay between the germline ends. This CDR3 spans 14 amino acids. Here the CDR3 reads CASRVQGPNTEAFF. CDR3 coding DNA: TGTGCCAGCAGAGTACAGGGTCCGAACACTGAAGCTTTCTTT.

V gene TRBV5-5 combines with J gene TRBJ2-7; D unclear. This CDR3 has 15 residues. Trimming removed 4 bases from V and 2 bases from J, with 16 bases in between. Germline V gene lookup returns CDR1 SGHKS and CDR2 YYEKEE (reference sequence). The CDR3 bases are TGTGCCAGCAGCCCCGCTATATACCTCACCTACGAGCAGTACTTC. It yields the protein CASSPAIYLTYEQYF.